Listed below are T cell receptor beta chains from one sample, sequenced in a study of human T cells and chemical hapten exposure. TCRdb reprocessed the RACE reads with MiXCR, giving one entry per CDR3 protein. The repertoire has around 300,000 distinct CDR3 sequences, roughly 6.9% of them found once; the top ten carry 7% to 10%. Sequencing was performed on whole blood, taken in connection with sensitization to the hapten diphenylcyclopropenone (DPC). Receptors originate from a woman aged 18-30 years with alopecia areata. Some clones in this sample may be carry-over from other donors' samples. Each CDR3 is given with its conserved first and last residue. A D gene is named only where the DNA matches it firmly. Clone size is shown for a subset of rows, as once, few, many or a class of expanded clone.

cdr3_aa cdr3_nt d_call v_call clone_size j_call
CASSLEENYGYTF TGTGCCAGCAGTTTGGAGGAGAACTATGGCTACACCTTC . TRBV12-3/TRBV12-4 many TRBJ1-2
CASSLWGGNTDTQYF TGTGCCAGCAGCTTATGGGGGGGAAACACAGATACGCAGTATTTT TRBD2 TRBV7-2 . TRBJ2-3
CASSVSTDTQYF TGTGCCAGCAGTGTCAGCACAGATACGCAGTATTTT . TRBV2 many TRBJ2-3
CSAREGWATNEKLFF TGCAGTGCTAGAGAGGGCTGGGCAACTAATGAAAAACTGTTTTTT . TRBV20-1 . TRBJ1-4
CATTHGSSIGYTF TGTGCCACCACTCACGGTAGTTCGATTGGCTACACCTTC . TRBV18 many TRBJ1-2
CASSLRQGDQPQHF TGTGCCAGCAGCTTACGGCAGGGGGACCAGCCCCAGCATTTT TRBD1 TRBV12-3/TRBV12-4 many TRBJ1-5
CASRETGLDYGYTF TGTGCCAGCAGGGAAACAGGGTTGGACTATGGCTACACCTTC . TRBV6-6 . TRBJ1-2
CASSLRRGGRDTQYF TGTGCCAGCAGTTTACGGCGGGGGGGCCGAGATACGCAGTATTTT TRBD2 TRBV12-3/TRBV12-4 few TRBJ2-3
CASSPWQGHNEQFF TGTGCCAGCAGCCCATGGCAGGGCCACAATGAGCAGTTCTTC . TRBV7-2 few TRBJ2-1
CASSLDAGSPSDTQYF TGTGCCAGCAGCCTTGATGCGGGATCTCCCTCAGATACGCAGTATTTT . TRBV7-9 . TRBJ2-3
CASGVGTGVGEQYF TGTGCTAGTGGTGTCGGGACAGGGGTTGGCGAGCAGTACTTC TRBD1 TRBV12-5 many TRBJ2-7
CASSPRTSGSSSYEQYF TGTGCCAGCAGTCCCCGGACTAGCGGGTCTAGCTCCTACGAGCAGTACTTC TRBD2 TRBV6-5 many TRBJ2-7
CASSRSGQGNEQYF TGTGCCAGCAGTCGCTCGGGACAGGGTAACGAGCAGTACTTC TRBD1 TRBV6-1 few TRBJ2-7
CASSLAGGLEETQYF TGTGCCAGCAGTTTAGCGGGGGGGCTCGAGGAGACCCAGTACTTC TRBD2 TRBV27 . TRBJ2-5